This passage covers 12 T cell receptor beta chains from one sample sequenced in a study of shared clonotypes between healthy human individuals (dated by TCRdb to 2019 to 2021). Library preparation used the immunoSEQ multiplex PCR assay. Held by TCRdb, this immuneACCESS table contains in-frame sequences only and omits some clones. Under half of the omission traces to an unresolved V gene where checked; the cause of the rest is unknown. The table for this sample lists around 690,000 clones; less than 95% of them were counted only once. About 33% of the sample is held by the ten biggest clonotypes. Sequencing input: memory CD8+ T cells from PBMCs. According to the study, the label for this sample's cell subset or site signals: CD45RO+ cells pooled with CCR7-negative TemRA cells. These receptor sequences come from a man between 18 and 35 years old in good health. Some clones in this sample may be carry-over from other donors' samples.

The rearrangement links TRBV14 to TRBJ1-2, with D perhaps matching TRBD1 (5 bases). Trimming removed 0 bases from V and 2 bases from J, with 10 bases in between. The CDR3 is 15 amino acids. Germline V lookup: CDR1 SGHDN, CDR2 FVKESK. CDR3 DNA sequence: TGTGCCAGCAGCCAAGATAGGAACAGGAACTATGGCTACACCTTC. This gives the protein CASSQDRNRNYGYTF.

The V call is TRBV7-9, the J call TRBJ1-6; the D gene is possibly TRBD1 (5 bases). The germline V and J ends were trimmed by 5 bases and 4 bases, with 15 bases remaining between them. The CDR3 is 16 amino acids. CDR1 is SEHNR and CDR2 is FQNEAQ in the germline V gene (reference sequence). The CDR3 region is CASSHRTSGYNSPLHF. The DNA of the CDR3 is TGTGCCAGCAGCCACCGGACATCGGGATATAATTCACCCCTCCACTTT.

The V gene is TRBV5-4, the J gene TRBJ2-5; D not certain. CDR1 is SGHNT, CDR2 YYREEE, per germline (reference sequence). V gave up 5 bases and J gave up 2 bases, with 10 bases separating them. The CDR3 totals 13 residues. In DNA form, the CDR3 reads TGTGCCAGCAGGGACCTTGCTCAAGAGACCCAGTACTTC. This encodes CASRDLAQETQYF. Variable domain in full (rest from reference TRBV5-4 and TRBJ2-5): ETGVTQSPTHLIKTRGQQVTLRCSSQSGHNTVSWYQQALGQGPQFIFQYYREEENGRGNFPPRFSGLQFPNYSSELNVNALELDDSALYLCASRDLAQETQYFGPGTRLLVL.

The CDR3 bases are TGTGCCAGCAGCGAATTCCGAGGTAATACGCAGTATTTT. This gives the protein CASSEFRGNTQYF. The rearrangement links TRBV7-9 to TRBJ2-3; D is uncertain. V dropped 5 bases and J dropped 7 bases, with 13 bases sitting between them. Germline assignment: CDR1 SEHNR and CDR2 FQNEAQ (reference sequence). The CDR3 runs 13 residues.

The chain employs TRBV6-5 and TRBJ2-7, with D maybe TRBD1 (6 bases). CDR3 length: 14 residues. Trimming took off 6 bases at V and 4 bases at J, with 16 bases between the two ends. Germline-derived CDR1 and CDR2 are MNHEY and SVGAGI. CDR3 DNA sequence: TGTGCCAGCAGCCGACCTTCCAGGGGATACGAGCAGTACTTC. It specifies CASSRPSRGYEQYF.

The V call is TRBV28, the J call TRBJ1-2; D may be TRBD1 (6 bases). Between the trimmed V and J ends, which lost 3 bases and 9 bases, there was a span of 17 bases. The CDR3 totals 14 residues. Germline V lookup: CDR1 MDHEN, CDR2 SYDVKM. The CDR3 loop is CASSLGHRDTRYTF. In DNA, the CDR3 is TGTGCCAGCAGTTTGGGACACAGGGATACCCGCTACACCTTC.

V and J are TRBV27 and TRBJ2-7, with 10 bases matching TRBD1. Losses at the gene ends were 6 bases for V and 4 bases for J; bases not matched to a gene: 9. The germline gives CDR1 MNHEY, CDR2 SMNVEV (reference sequence). CDR3 size: 15 residues. The CDR3 spells CASRTTPGQGYEQYF. CDR3 bases: TGTGCCAGCAGAACTACACCGGGACAGGGGTACGAGCAGTACTTC.

This chain joins TRBV29-1 and TRBJ2-6; 7 bases align to TRBD1. The CDR3 covers 16 residues. V lost 6 bases and J lost 1; bases outside the gene matches: 9. Germline V CDR1 and CDR2: SQVTM, ANQGSEA. The CDR3 coding sequence is TGCAGCGTATCCGGGACAGTTGATTCTGGGGCCAACGTCCTGACTTTC. Protein sequence: CSVSGTVDSGANVLTF.

This sequence joins TRBV7-9 and TRBJ2-2; D not resolved. The CDR3 is made up of 14 amino acids. Germline CDR1 reads SEHNR; CDR2 reads FQNEAQ (reference sequence). Trimming took off 3 bases at V and 6 bases at J, with 11 bases between the two ends. CDR3 protein: CASSLAPRPGELFF. In nucleotides, the CDR3 is TGTGCCAGCAGCTTGGCTCCCCGTCCCGGGGAGCTGTTTTTT.

The chain carries TRBV7-9 and TRBJ1-1; D possibly corresponds to TRBD1 (5 bases). Per germline, CDR1 SEHNR and CDR2 FQNEAQ (reference sequence). The CDR3 length is 15 residues. With 6 bases removed from V and 1 base from J, the gap between germline ends came to 15 bases. CDR3 in DNA: TGTGCCAGCAGTTCGCGTGGGACGCCGAACACTGAAGCTTTCTTT. Encoded protein: CASSSRGTPNTEAFF.

V and J are TRBV5-1 and TRBJ2-7; 13 positions agree with TRBD2. With V trimmed by 4 bases and J by 5 bases, 12 bases remained unmatched. Germline CDR1 and CDR2: SGHRS and YFSETQ. This CDR3 has 17 amino acids. The CDR3 nucleotides read TGCGCCAGCAGCGAGGGGAAAAAACTAGCGGGAGGGGACGAGCAGTACTTC. It codes for CASSEGKKLAGGDEQYF.

V gene TRBV6-1 combines with J gene TRBJ2-1, with TRBD2 matching over 9 bases. V trimming: 3 bases; J trimming: 4 bases; junction bases outside the gene matches: 7. CDR3 length equals 16 residues. CDR1 and CDR2 from the germline V gene are MNHNS and SASEGT. The CDR3 nucleotides read TGTGCCAGCAGTGAGTGGGGTAGCGGGGGATACAATGAGCAGTTCTTC. It yields the protein CASSEWGSGGYNEQFF.